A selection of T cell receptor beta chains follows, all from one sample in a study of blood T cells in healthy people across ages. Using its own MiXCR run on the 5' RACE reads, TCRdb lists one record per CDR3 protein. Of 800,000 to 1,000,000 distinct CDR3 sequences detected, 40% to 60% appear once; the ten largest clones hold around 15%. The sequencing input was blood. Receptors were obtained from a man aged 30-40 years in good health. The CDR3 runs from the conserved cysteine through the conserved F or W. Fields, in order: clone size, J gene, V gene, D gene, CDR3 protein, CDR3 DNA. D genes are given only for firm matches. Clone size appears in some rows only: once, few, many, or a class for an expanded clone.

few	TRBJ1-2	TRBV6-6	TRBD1	CASSYLPGTGGNYGYTF	TGTGCCAGCAGTTACCTTCCCGGGACAGGGGGTAACTATGGCTACACCTTC
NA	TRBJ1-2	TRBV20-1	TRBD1	CSARSQQGAEGYTF	TGCAGTGCTAGATCCCAACAGGGGGCGGAGGGCTACACCTTC
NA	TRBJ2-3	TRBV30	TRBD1	CAWSVRTGRNTDTQYF	TGTGCCTGGAGTGTCAGGACAGGGCGGAACACAGATACGCAGTATTTT
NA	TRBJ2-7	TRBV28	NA	CASSLGPLGYEQYF	TGTGCCAGCAGTTTGGGGCCCTTGGGCTACGAGCAGTACTTC
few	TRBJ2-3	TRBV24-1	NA	CATSRSGDALDTQYF	TGTGCCACCAGTCGATCCGGGGATGCGCTAGATACGCAGTATTTT
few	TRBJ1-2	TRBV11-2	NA	CASSIPDAGYYGYTF	TGTGCCAGCAGCATCCCGGACGCAGGGTACTATGGCTACACCTTC
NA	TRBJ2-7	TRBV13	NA	CASSPIQDLWNEQYF	TGTGCCAGCAGCCCGATTCAGGACCTTTGGAACGAGCAGTACTTC
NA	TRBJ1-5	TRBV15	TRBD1	CASSRDRLNQPQHF	TGTGCCTCGTCCCGGGACAGGCTCAATCAGCCCCAGCATTTT
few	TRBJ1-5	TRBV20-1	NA	CSAAPLGEGNQPQHF	TGCAGTGCCGCCCCGCTGGGGGAGGGCAATCAGCCCCAGCATTTT
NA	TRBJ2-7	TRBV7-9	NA	CASKEDRSYSYEQYF	TGTGCCAGCAAGGAGGACCGCTCCTACTCCTACGAGCAGTACTTC
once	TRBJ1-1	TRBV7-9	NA	CASSLMERNTEAFF	TGTGCCAGCAGCTTAATGGAGAGGAACACTGAAGCTTTCTTT
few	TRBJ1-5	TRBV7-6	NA	CASSAGPYSNQPQHF	TGTGCCAGCAGCGCGGGTCCTTATAGCAATCAGCCCCAGCATTTT
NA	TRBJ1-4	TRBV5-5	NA	CASSSSWEPTNEKLFF	TGTGCCAGCAGCTCCTCCTGGGAGCCAACTAATGAAAAACTGTTTTTT
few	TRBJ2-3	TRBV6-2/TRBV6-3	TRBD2	CASSSSGGVTDTQYF	TGTGCCAGCAGTTCTAGCGGGGGCGTCACAGATACGCAGTATTTT
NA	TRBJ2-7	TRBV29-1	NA	CSVKLPGEQYF	TGCAGCGTTAAGCTACCTGGCGAGCAGTACTTC
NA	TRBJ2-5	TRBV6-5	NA	CASSSINPHETQYF	TGTGCCAGCAGTTCCATAAATCCGCACGAGACCCAGTACTTC
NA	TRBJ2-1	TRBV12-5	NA	CASGEGGNEQFF	TGTGCTAGTGGTGAAGGGGGCAATGAGCAGTTCTTC
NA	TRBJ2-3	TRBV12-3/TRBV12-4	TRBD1	CASSLGTGRIDTQYF	TGTGCCAGCAGTTTGGGGACAGGGAGGATAGATACGCAGTATTTT
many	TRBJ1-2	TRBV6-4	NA	CASSDGDNYGYTF	TGTGCCAGCAGTGACGGGGACAACTATGGCTACACCTTC
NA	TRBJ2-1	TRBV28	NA	CASSSRQEISYNEQFF	TGTGCCAGCAGCTCCAGACAGGAGATCTCCTACAATGAGCAGTTCTTC
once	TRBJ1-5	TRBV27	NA	CASSFGGLSDQPQHF	TGTGCCAGCAGTTTCGGGGGGTTGAGCGATCAGCCCCAGCATTTT
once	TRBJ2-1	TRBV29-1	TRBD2	CSVHSGSYYNEQFF	TGCAGCGTCCATAGCGGGAGCTACTACAATGAGCAGTTCTTC
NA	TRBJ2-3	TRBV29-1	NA	CSVESRGRDTQYF	TGCAGCGTTGAATCCCGGGGTAGAGATACGCAGTATTTT
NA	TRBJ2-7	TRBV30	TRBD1	CAWSLDRGDEQYF	TGTGCCTGGAGTTTGGACAGGGGAGACGAGCAGTACTTC
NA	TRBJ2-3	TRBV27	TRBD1	CASSVLTGSDTQYF	TGTGCCAGCAGTGTGTTGACAGGGTCAGATACGCAGTATTTT
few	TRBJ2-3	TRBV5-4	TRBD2	CASSSGTSPLETQYF	TGTGCCAGCAGCTCTGGGACTAGCCCACTTGAGACGCAGTATTTT
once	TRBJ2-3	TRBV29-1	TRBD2	CSVEFQSGGRADTQYF	TGCAGCGTTGAATTCCAGTCGGGAGGGAGGGCAGATACGCAGTATTTT
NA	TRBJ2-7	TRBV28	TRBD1	CASSSPEAGGGEQYF	TGTGCCAGCAGTTCCCCCGAGGCAGGGGGCGGTGAGCAGTACTTC
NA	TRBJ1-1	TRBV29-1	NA	CSVEGSVGGQGTEAFF	TGCAGCGTTGAGGGGTCGGTGGGGGGGCAGGGCACTGAAGCTTTCTTT
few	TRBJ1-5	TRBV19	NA	CASSINWSERQPQHF	TGTGCCAGTAGTATTAATTGGAGTGAGCGCCAGCCCCAGCATTTT
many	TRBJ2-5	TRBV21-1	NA	CASSKAGTTLRETQYF	TGTGCCAGCAGCAAAGCCGGGACAACCCTTCGGGAGACCCAGTACTTC
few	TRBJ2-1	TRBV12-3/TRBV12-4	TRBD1	CASSLLRDRDNEQFF	TGTGCCAGCAGTTTGTTGCGGGACAGGGACAATGAGCAGTTCTTC
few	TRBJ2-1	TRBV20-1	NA	CSASGVSELGDEQFF	TGCAGTGCTAGTGGAGTTAGCGAACTGGGGGATGAGCAGTTCTTC
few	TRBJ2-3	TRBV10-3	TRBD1	CAISKDRADTQYF	TGTGCCATCAGCAAAGACAGGGCAGATACGCAGTATTTT
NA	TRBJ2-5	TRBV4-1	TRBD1	CASSQQTKTGGDETQYF	TGCGCCAGCAGCCAACAAACAAAGACAGGGGGTGACGAGACCCAGTACTTC
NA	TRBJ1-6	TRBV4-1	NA	CASSQDDAPLHF	TGCGCCAGCAGCCAAGACGACGCACCCCTCCACTTT
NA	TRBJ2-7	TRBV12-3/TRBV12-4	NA	CASSSAGGREYEQYF	TGTGCCAGCAGTTCTGCTGGGGGGCGCGAATACGAGCAGTACTTC
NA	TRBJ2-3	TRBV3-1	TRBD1	CASSQELGTATQYF	TGTGCCAGCAGCCAAGAATTGGGGACAGCGACGCAGTATTTT
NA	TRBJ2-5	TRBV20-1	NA	CSARADPSRETQYF	TGCAGTGCTAGAGCGGACCCCTCGCGGGAGACCCAGTACTTC
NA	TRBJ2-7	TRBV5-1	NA	CASSSNTGIYEQYF	TGCGCCAGCAGCTCCAACACCGGGATCTACGAGCAGTACTTC
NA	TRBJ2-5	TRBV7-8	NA	CASSSDGHGETQYF	TGTGCCAGCAGCTCGGACGGTCACGGAGAGACCCAGTACTTC
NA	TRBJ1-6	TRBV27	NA	CASPRGQGDNSPLHF	TGTGCCAGTCCCAGGGGCCAGGGCGATAATTCACCCCTCCACTTT
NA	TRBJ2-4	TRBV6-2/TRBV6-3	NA	CAISTLGEQYF	TGTGCCATCTCGACCCTGGGGGAGCAGTACTTC
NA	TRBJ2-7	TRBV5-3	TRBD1	CARRHGTGGASYEQYF	TGTGCCAGAAGACACGGGACAGGGGGGGCGTCCTACGAGCAGTACTTC
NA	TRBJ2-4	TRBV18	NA	CASSPPGSTNIQYF	TGTGCCAGCTCACCTCCGGGCAGCACAAACATTCAGTACTTC